This T cell receptor (beta chain) was found in a study of OX40 agonist ivuxolimab in advanced cancers. Regarding the study as a whole: There were, on average, more expanded clones in CD8+ T cells than in CD4+.

With baseline, cycle 4 day 1, and cycle 7 day 1 as timepoints, blood was sampled. TCRdb's copy holds only in-frame clones and misses some; the assay was immunoSEQ multiplex PCR. This table holds roughly 64,000 clones, 82% found once. The CDR3 contains 15 residues. V lost 1 base to trimming and J lost 1 base, with 11 bases between them. Germline CDR1 reads SGHRS; CDR2 reads YFSETQ. A note on this clone: The target antigen is unknown.

The chain joins TRBV5-1 to TRBJ1-1, with a weak D call TRBD1 (6 bases). The TCR was taken from an adult with an advanced solid tumor such as melanoma, head and neck, liver or kidney cancer. Specimen: CD4+ or CD8+ T cells sorted from blood, collected in a trial of the OX40 agonist ivuxolimab. This chain's CDR3 is CASSLSGAWNTEAFF. The CDR3 bases are TGCGCCAGCAGCTTGTCGGGGGCATGGAACACTGAAGCTTTCTTT.